This passage covers 10 T cell receptor beta chains from one sample sequenced in a study of type 1 regulatory T cells (dated by TCRdb to the early 2020s). These TCRs' antigens remain unknown. The listed sequencing device is Illumina MiSeq. In-frame beta chains were kept once TCRdb had trimmed the public reads at Q25 with fastp and called clones with MiXCR. Rows with one shared CDR3 protein collapse into an entry with the most common genes and DNA. Here the sample has 40,000 to 50,000 distinct CDR3 sequences; 9% to 15% occur a single time. The top ten clonotypes cover around 8% of the sample. Material for sequencing was cultured non-Tr1 T cells, either the whole culture or a sorted T cell fraction (not recorded which). In light of the paper, this sample's cell subset or site label describes: non-Tr1 population from the T-allo10 product. These receptors all come from a human donor in good health.

The sample holds many counts of this clonotype. This chain connects TRBV15 to TRBJ2-1, with 12 bases fitting TRBD2. Germline-derived CDR1 and CDR2 are LNHNV and YYDKDF (reference sequence). This CDR3 is 19 amino acids long. V dropped 4 bases and J dropped 0; count of bases not matched to a gene: 10. CDR3 sequence: CATSTRLAGGQGSYNEQFF. In DNA, the CDR3 is TGTGCCACCAGCACGAGGCTAGCGGGAGGGCAGGGCTCCTACAATGAGCAGTTCTTC.

The chain joins TRBV25-1 to TRBJ2-2; 9 positions agree with TRBD1. CDR1 is MGHDK and CDR2 is SYGVNS in the germline V gene. J lost 6 bases, V lost 6 bases, and 8 bases had no gene match. This CDR3 comprises 15 residues. The CDR3 sequence: CASRRGTGYAGELFF. In nucleotides, the CDR3 is TGTGCCAGCAGGAGAGGGACAGGGTATGCCGGGGAGCTGTTTTTT.

For this clonotype: The junction shows a germline mismatch at one end, possibly a read error. This rearrangement joins TRBV7-7 to TRBJ2-5; TRBD1 agrees at 7 bases. The CDR3 has 15 amino acids. Germline-derived CDR1 and CDR2 are SSHAT and FNYEAQ (reference sequence). The CDR3 sequence is CASSLTGIGQETQYF. The DNA of the CDR3 is TGTGCTAGCAGCTTGACAGGGATCGGCCAAGAGACCCAGTACTTC.

This clonotype showed up many times. The rearrangement joins TRBV20-1 to TRBJ2-1; 7 bases match TRBD2. Trimming took 3 bases from V and 10 from J; bases not matched to a gene: 15. The germline CDR1 and CDR2 sequences are DFQATT and SNEGSKA (reference sequence). This CDR3 contains 15 residues. CDR3 in amino acids: CSASGGLAGAREQFF. In nucleotides, the CDR3 is TGCAGTGCTAGTGGTGGACTGGCGGGAGCCCGCGAGCAGTTCTTC.

The V gene is TRBV7-3, the J gene TRBJ2-1; 8 bases fit TRBD2. V was pared by 4 bases and J by 0 bases, with 8 bases of the junction left unmatched. Germline-derived CDR1 and CDR2 are SGHTA and FQGTGA. The CDR3 has 17 amino acids. In nucleotides, the CDR3 is TGTGCCAGCAGCTCTGGGACTAGAGGGAGCTCCTACAATGAGCAGTTCTTC. Translation: CASSSGTRGSSYNEQFF.

This clonotype was seen more than once but under ten times. An end of the junction differs from the germline gene, which may be a read error. The rearrangement joins TRBV2 to TRBJ2-2; D call uncertain. The CDR3 runs 14 residues. Germline-derived CDR1 and CDR2 are SNHLY and FYNNEI. The CDR3 sequence is CASSARTNTGELFF. CDR3 bases: TGTGCCAGCAGTGCTCGGACGAATACCGGGGAGCTGTTTTTT.

This clonotype was observed many times. The chain joins TRBV3-1 to TRBJ1-2; D possibly corresponds to TRBD1 (5 bases). The V and J ends lost 5 bases and 7 bases respectively, with 11 bases between them. The CDR3 length is 12 residues. Germline values: CDR1 LGHDT, CDR2 YNNKEL (reference sequence). The CDR3 protein is CASSFRGVGYTF. Written as DNA, the CDR3 is TGTGCCAGCAGCTTTAGGGGTGTTGGCTACACCTTC.

This clonotype was counted a few times. The rearrangement links TRBV9 to TRBJ2-2, with D hard to call. This CDR3 comprises 16 residues. Per the germline V gene, CDR1 is SGDLS and CDR2 is YYNGEE. The V and J ends lost 0 bases and 1 base respectively, with 10 bases between them. The CDR3: CASSVGATQNTGELFF. The CDR3 DNA is TGTGCCAGCAGCGTAGGGGCCACCCAGAACACCGGGGAGCTGTTTTTT.

This clonotype showed up many times. The V and J genes are TRBV9 and TRBJ2-5; 7 bases line up with TRBD1. The ends lost 0 bases at V and 7 bases at J; junction bases unmatched: 9. CDR3 length: 15 residues. Per the germline V gene, CDR1 is SGDLS and CDR2 is YYNGEE. CDR3 in DNA: TGTGCCAGCAGCGTAGGAGGCACAGGGGTGGTGACCCAGTACTTC. Translated, it gives CASSVGGTGVVTQYF.

Concerning this clonotype itself: This may arise from a read error, as a much more abundant clone is one base away. The chain uses TRBV9 and TRBJ1-1, with D maybe TRBD1 (5 bases). The CDR3 runs 13 residues. The V gene's germline CDR1 is SGDLS and CDR2 YYNGEE. CDR3 residues: CAGSLMGDTEAFF. The CDR3 DNA follows: TGTGCCGGCAGCCTAATGGGGGACACTGAAGCTTTCTTT.